This is a list of T cell receptor beta chains from one sample in a study of control samples from healthy donors and cancer patients. Clones were read by immunoSEQ multiplex PCR, and TCRdb kept only the in-frame ones, dropping some. The sample includes roughly 80,000 clones, 70% to 90% of them seen just once. The sequencing input was blood. Source of these receptors: a woman between 45 and 65 years old in good health. The CDR3 runs from the conserved cysteine through the conserved F or W. The D gene is left open where the match is weak. A row's size may be missing; if present it is once, few, many or a size class.

d_call j_call v_call clone_size cdr3_nt cdr3_aa
- TRBJ1-4 TRBV3-1/TRBV3-2 - TGTGCCAGCAGCCAAGACACCGGGAGGGGTGAAAAACTGTTTTTT CASSQDTGRGEKLFF
TRBD2 TRBJ2-3 TRBV4-1 few TGCGCCAGCAGCCAAGCGAGCGGGGGTACCCTCACAGATACGCAGTATTTT CASSQASGGTLTDTQYF
- TRBJ1-1 TRBV6-1 - TGTGCCAGCAGTGAATATGTATTGGCCCAGTACATGGAAGCTTTCTTT CASSEYVLAQYMEAFF
TRBD2 TRBJ2-1 TRBV7-9 - TGTGCCAGCAGCTTAGCAATAGCGGGGGGAACCTACAATGAGCAGTTCTTC CASSLAIAGGTYNEQFF
- TRBJ2-3 TRBV4-1 - TGCGCCAGCAGCCAATCAGCCAGGGGTAGCACAGATACGCAGTATTTT CASSQSARGSTDTQYF
- TRBJ2-7 TRBV14 - TGTGCCAGCAGCCACAGGGTGGGACACGAGCAGTACTTC CASSHRVGHEQYF
- TRBJ1-4 TRBV6-5 once TGTGCCAGCAGACCCAGCAACGGTCTAAAACTGTTTTTT CASRPSNGLKLFF
- TRBJ2-2 TRBV9 - TGTGCCAGCAGCGTGAGTTTGGGTCATGGGGAGCTGTTTTTT CASSVSLGHGELFF
TRBD1 TRBJ2-7 TRBV27 few TGTGCCAGCAGTTCCTCGGGACAGGGTCAATACGAGCAGTACTTC CASSSSGQGQYEQYF
- TRBJ2-3 TRBV5-8 - TGTGCCAGCAGCTTGGCGGGGGACACAGATACGCAGTATTTT CASSLAGDTDTQYF
- TRBJ1-1 TRBV9 - TGTGCCAGCAGCGTAGGAGTACCCAACACTGAAGCTTTCTTT CASSVGVPNTEAFF
- TRBJ2-3 TRBV12-3/TRBV12-4 - TGTGCCAGCAGCCCCAACCCCGTAGGGCCGTATTTT CASSPNPVGPYF
- TRBJ2-3 TRBV20-1 - TGCAGTGCTAGAGATCTGGGTACGCAGTATTTT CSARDLGTQYF
- TRBJ1-6 TRBV6-6 - TGTGCCAGCAGTCAAGGAGTTGCCAGTTCACCCCTCCACTTT CASSQGVASSPLHF
- TRBJ2-7 TRBV6-6 - TGTGCCAGCAGTTCCCTAGGGAGGGGGCGCCGAGAGCAGTACTTC CASSSLGRGRREQYF
TRBD2 TRBJ2-3 TRBV5-1 - TGCGCCAGCAGACGAGCGGGGGTCAGCACAGATACGCAGTATTTT CASRRAGVSTDTQYF
TRBD1 TRBJ2-6 TRBV25-1 - TGTGCCAGCAGTGGAGACAGGGGATCAGGGGCCAACGTCCTGACTTTC CASSGDRGSGANVLTF
- TRBJ1-3 TRBV6-5 - TGTGCCAGCAGCTCCCCGGGCGGAACCATATATTTT CASSSPGGTIYF
- TRBJ2-7 TRBV6-6 - TGTGCCAGCACCAAGGACGGGAATTACGAGCAGTACTTC CASTKDGNYEQYF
- TRBJ2-7 TRBV5-1 - TGCGCCAGCAGCTTGGTTGTCCAATCCTACGAGCAGTACTTC CASSLVVQSYEQYF
- TRBJ2-7 TRBV20-1 few TGCAGTGCTACTCGAGGGGCAGAGCAGTACTTC CSATRGAEQYF
- TRBJ2-6 TRBV30 - TGTGCCTGGAGTGTCTCTGGGGGGTTGAACGTCCTGACTTTC CAWSVSGGLNVLTF
- TRBJ1-5 TRBV9 - TGTGCCAGCAGCCAAGGGGGGACCGCGGATCAGCCCCAGCATTTT CASSQGGTADQPQHF
- TRBJ2-1 TRBV16 - TGTGCCAGCAGCCAATATCAGGGAATGGACAATGAGCAGTTCTTC CASSQYQGMDNEQFF
- TRBJ1-2 TRBV29-1 once TGCAGCGTTGAGGACCGTGGCTACACCTTC CSVEDRGYTF
TRBD2 TRBJ2-7 TRBV20-1 once TGCAGTGCTAGTCCCGGGACTATCCCCTACGAGCAGTACTTC CSASPGTIPYEQYF
- TRBJ2-5 TRBV9 - TGTGCCAGCAGCGGCGGACTGGGCCAAGAGACCCAGTACTTC CASSGGLGQETQYF
- TRBJ1-3 TRBV12-3/TRBV12-4 - TGTGCCAGCAGTTTCCGCTCTGGAAACACCATATATTTT CASSFRSGNTIYF
- TRBJ1-2 TRBV24-1 - TGTGCCACCAGTGATTCCACCGGTCCGACCAACTATGGCTACACCTTC CATSDSTGPTNYGYTF
- TRBJ1-2 TRBV30 - TGTGCCTGGGGGAGAGAGGGAATTCGTGGCTACACCTTC CAWGREGIRGYTF
- TRBJ1-5 TRBV19 - TGTGCCAGTAGTATAGGGGAGTATCAGCCCCAGCATTTT CASSIGEYQPQHF
- TRBJ2-7 TRBV2 - TGTGCCAGCAGTCGGAGGGAGGTGTACGAGCAGTACTTC CASSRREVYEQYF